This is a list of T cell receptor beta chains from one sample in a study of cytomegalovirus exposure and HLA in healthy donors. TCRdb's copy holds only in-frame clones and misses some; the assay was immunoSEQ multiplex PCR. The table lists tens of thousands of clones. The sequenced sample was PBMCs. These receptors all stem from a man aged 35 to 55 in good health and CMV-seronegative. Both conserved end residues are part of each CDR3. D genes are given only for firm matches. Clone size is stated in some rows and not others, as once, few, many or a class when expanded.

>TRBJ1-4|TRBV2|.|.|17
TGTGCCAGCAGTCGGGTCCTAAAAATCCTCATCCATGAAAAACTGTTTTTT
CASSRVLKILIHEKLFF
>TRBJ1-4|TRBV6-1|TRBD1|.|19
TGTGCCAGCAGTGAAACGGGGGACAGGGGGTACGGAACTAATGAAAAACTGTTTTTT
CASSETGDRGYGTNEKLFF
>TRBJ2-1|TRBV5-8|TRBD2|.|14
TGTGCCAGCAACCTAGCGGGGCACTACAATGAGCAGTTCTTC
CASNLAGHYNEQFF
>TRBJ2-3|TRBV2|TRBD2|.|19
TGTGCCAGCAGTCGAACCGGGACTAGCGGGGGAACTAGCACAGATACGCAGTATTTT
CASSRTGTSGGTSTDTQYF
>TRBJ2-6|TRBV6-1|.|.|15
TGTGCCAGCAGTGAAAGGAGCTCTGGGGCCAACGTCCTGACTTTC
CASSERSSGANVLTF
>TRBJ1-1|TRBV5-1|TRBD1|.|14
TGCGCCAGCAGCTTGGAAGGGGGCGGCACTGAAGCTTTCTTT
CASSLEGGGTEAFF
>TRBJ1-5|TRBV19|.|.|16
TGTGCCAGTAGTGTTCTTGCTGGCGGGGGAAATCAGCCCCAGCATTTT
CASSVLAGGGNQPQHF
>TRBJ2-7|TRBV30|.|.|12
TGTGCCTGGAGTGTATACAGCTACGAGCAGTACTTC
CAWSVYSYEQYF
>TRBJ2-1|TRBV5-8|TRBD1|.|15
TGTGCCAGCAGCAGGACAGGGGGCGCGTACAATGAGCAGTTCTTC
CASSRTGGAYNEQFF
>TRBJ1-2|TRBV2|TRBD1|.|16
TGTGCCAGCAGTGAAGCGGAGACCGGGACAGGGAGCGGCTACACCTTC
CASSEAETGTGSGYTF
>TRBJ2-6|TRBV10-3|TRBD1|.|17
TGTGCCATCAGTCCGGGACAGGGCTTTTCTGGGGCCAACGTCCTGACTTTC
CAISPGQGFSGANVLTF
>TRBJ1-5|TRBV7-9|.|.|15
TGTGCCAGCAGCCCGTGGACAGATAGCAATCAGCCCCAGCATTTT
CASSPWTDSNQPQHF
>TRBJ2-5|TRBV7-7|TRBD2|.|15
TGTGCTAGCAGCTCTCGCGGGGGGGGCCCAGAGACCCAGTACTTC
CASSSRGGGPETQYF
>TRBJ2-1|TRBV5-4|TRBD2|.|15
TGTGCCAGCAGCAAAACTAGCGGGGGGTACAATGAGCAGTTCTTC
CASSKTSGGYNEQFF
>TRBJ2-5|TRBV30|TRBD2|.|14
TGTGCCTGGAGTCGTAGCGGGGGGCAGGGGACCCAGTACTTC
CAWSRSGGQGTQYF
>TRBJ2-4|TRBV28|.|.|12
TGTGCCAGCAGAACTGTCGGAGGGGTTCAGTACTTC
CASRTVGGVQYF
>TRBJ1-4|TRBV7-6|.|.|15
TGTGCCAGCAGCTTTTCTCCAGGGTATGATGAAAAACTGTTTTTT
CASSFSPGYDEKLFF
>TRBJ2-7|TRBV5-1|TRBD2|.|18
TGCGCCAGCAGCTTGGGGCCTTCTGGCGGGGGGCCTCCCTACGAGCAGTACTTC
CASSLGPSGGGPPYEQYF
>TRBJ1-5|TRBV30|.|.|16
TGTGCCTGGAGCCGTTACGGGGCAGGGGGCAATCAGCCCCAGCATTTT
CAWSRYGAGGNQPQHF
>TRBJ1-5|TRBV19|.|medium-sized|12
TGTGCCAGTGGACGGGGTAATCAGCCCCAGCATTTT
CASGRGNQPQHF
>TRBJ2-2|TRBV7-3|TRBD1|.|14
TGTGCCAGCAGCTCAGGACAGGTGGCCGGGGAGCTGTTTTTT
CASSSGQVAGELFF
>TRBJ2-7|TRBV7-2|TRBD2|.|16
TGTGCCAGCAGCTTCCGGGGGGGAGAGGGCTCCTACGAGCAGTACTTC
CASSFRGGEGSYEQYF
>TRBJ1-4|TRBV18|TRBD1|.|15
TGTGCCAGCTCACCGGGACAGCAAGGGGGGGAAAAACTGTTTTTT
CASSPGQQGGEKLFF
>TRBJ2-2|TRBV7-2|TRBD1|.|15
TGTGCCAGCAGCCCCCGACAGGGGGGGACCGGGGAGCTGTTTTTT
CASSPRQGGTGELFF
>TRBJ1-6|TRBV30|TRBD1|.|15
TGTGCCTGGACAAAAAAACAGGGGCAGAATTCACCCCTCCACTTT
CAWTKKQGQNSPLHF
>TRBJ2-7|TRBV7-9|TRBD2|.|15
TGTGCCAGCAGCCCCACGGGGGGGGTAACCTACGAGCAGTACTTC
CASSPTGGVTYEQYF
>TRBJ1-5|TRBV19|.|.|15
TGTGCCAGTAGTCCAGGGGCGTTTGGCAATCAGCCCCAGCATTTT
CASSPGAFGNQPQHF
>TRBJ1-1|TRBV4-1|.|.|11
TGCGCCAGCAGTTCCGGGACAAGAGCTTTCTTT
CASSSGTRAFF
>TRBJ2-7|TRBV6-1|TRBD1|.|13
TGTGCCAGCAGACGAACAGGGGGCTACGAGCAGTACTTC
CASRRTGGYEQYF
>TRBJ1-2|TRBV7-3|.|.|13
TGTGCCAGCAGCTTGACAGCTAACTATGGCTACACCTTC
CASSLTANYGYTF
>TRBJ2-1|TRBV9|TRBD1|.|14
TGTGCCAGCAGCGGGGGACAGGGGAGCAATGAGCAGTTCTTC
CASSGGQGSNEQFF
>TRBJ2-7|TRBV9|TRBD2|.|14
TGTGCCAGCAGCGTGGGGACTAGCAATTACGAGCAGTACTTC
CASSVGTSNYEQYF
>TRBJ1-2|TRBV29-1|TRBD1|.|15
TGCAGCGTTGAAGCACCGACAGGGGGTGACTATGGCTACACCTTC
CSVEAPTGGDYGYTF
>TRBJ1-3|TRBV7-6|TRBD1|.|15
TGTGCCAGCAGCCCCTGGGACAGCTCTGGAAACACCATATATTTT
CASSPWDSSGNTIYF
>TRBJ2-5|TRBV10-1|.|.|13
TGCGCCAGCAGTGAGTCAAAGTCGGTGACCCAGTACTTC
CASSESKSVTQYF
>TRBJ2-7|TRBV5-6|.|.|16
TGTGCCAGCAGCCGTGGGACACAAACGAGCTCCTACGAGCAGTACTTC
CASSRGTQTSSYEQYF
>TRBJ1-2|TRBV19|.|.|15
TGTGCCAGTAGCTCAGGGGCAGGAGGAGGCTATGGCTACACCTTC
CASSSGAGGGYGYTF
>TRBJ1-4|TRBV19|TRBD1|.|14
TGTGCCAGTAGTATCACAGGGGGAGGTGAAAAACTGTTTTTT
CASSITGGGEKLFF
>TRBJ1-1|TRBV7-8|.|.|14
TGTGCCAGCAGCTTCAGGGTCCCGAACACTGAAGCTTTCTTT
CASSFRVPNTEAFF
>TRBJ1-2|TRBV30|.|.|11
TGTCCCGGGGGGCAGGTAGGTGGCTACACCTTC
CPGGQVGGYTF
>TRBJ1-6|TRBV5-1|.|.|15
TGCGCCAGCAGTCCCGAACGCAGTGATAATTCACCCCTCCACTTT
CASSPERSDNSPLHF
>TRBJ1-3|TRBV5-1|.|.|18
TGCGCCAGCAGCCCCTCACCCCCGCAGGAATTGTCTGGAAACACCATATATTTT
CASSPSPPQELSGNTIYF
>TRBJ2-1|TRBV11-2|TRBD2|.|16
TGTGCCAGCAGCCGGAGTATAGCGGGGGCCTACAATGAGCAGTTCTTC
CASSRSIAGAYNEQFF
>TRBJ2-3|TRBV5-1|TRBD2|.|19
TGCGCCAGCAGCTTGCGGGCTAGCGGGGGGAGGTCAAGCACAGATACGCAGTATTTT
CASSLRASGGRSSTDTQYF